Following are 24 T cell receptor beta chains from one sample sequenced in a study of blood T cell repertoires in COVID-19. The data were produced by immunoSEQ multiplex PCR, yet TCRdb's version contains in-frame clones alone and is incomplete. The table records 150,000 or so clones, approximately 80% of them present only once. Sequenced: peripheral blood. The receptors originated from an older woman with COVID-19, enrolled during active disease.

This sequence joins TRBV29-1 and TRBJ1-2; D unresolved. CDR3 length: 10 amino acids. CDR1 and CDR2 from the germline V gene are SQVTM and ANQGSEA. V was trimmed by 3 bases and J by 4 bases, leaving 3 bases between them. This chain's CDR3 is CSVDGYGYTF. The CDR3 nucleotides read TGCAGCGTTGACGGCTATGGCTACACCTTC.

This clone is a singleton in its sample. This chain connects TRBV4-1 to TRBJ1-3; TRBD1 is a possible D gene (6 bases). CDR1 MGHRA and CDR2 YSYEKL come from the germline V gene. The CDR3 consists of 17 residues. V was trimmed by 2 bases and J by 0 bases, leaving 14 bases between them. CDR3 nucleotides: TGCGCCAGCAGCCAAAGCCCTACAGGGCCCTCTGGAAACACCATATATTTT. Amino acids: CASSQSPTGPSGNTIYF.

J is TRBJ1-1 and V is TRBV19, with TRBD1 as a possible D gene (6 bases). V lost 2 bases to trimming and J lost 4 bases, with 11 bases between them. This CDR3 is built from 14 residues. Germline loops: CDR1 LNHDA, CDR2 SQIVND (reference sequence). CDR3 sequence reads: CASSIRGGVTEAFF. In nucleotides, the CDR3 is TGTGCCAGTAGTATAAGAGGGGGAGTCACTGAAGCTTTCTTT.

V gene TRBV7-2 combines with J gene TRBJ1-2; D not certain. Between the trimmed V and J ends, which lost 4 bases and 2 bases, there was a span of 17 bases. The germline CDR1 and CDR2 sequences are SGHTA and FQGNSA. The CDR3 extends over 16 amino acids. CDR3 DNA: TGTGCCAGCAGCTCCCTCTTGAGCGCTGGGAACTATGGCTACACCTTC. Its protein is CASSSLLSAGNYGYTF.

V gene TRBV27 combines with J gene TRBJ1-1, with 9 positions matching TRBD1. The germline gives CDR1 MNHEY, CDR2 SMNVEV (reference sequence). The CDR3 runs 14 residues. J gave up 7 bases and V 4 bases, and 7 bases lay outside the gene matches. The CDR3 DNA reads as TGTGCCAGCAGTTCCCGGACAGGGGCAAGTGAAGCTTTCTTT. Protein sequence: CASSSRTGASEAFF.

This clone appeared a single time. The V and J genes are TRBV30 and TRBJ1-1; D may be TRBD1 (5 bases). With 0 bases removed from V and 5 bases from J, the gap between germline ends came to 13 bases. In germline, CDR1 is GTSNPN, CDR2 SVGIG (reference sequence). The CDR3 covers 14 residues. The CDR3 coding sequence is TGTGCCTGGAGTGTAGGACCCCGGGGGACTGAAGCTTTCTTT. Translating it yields CAWSVGPRGTEAFF.

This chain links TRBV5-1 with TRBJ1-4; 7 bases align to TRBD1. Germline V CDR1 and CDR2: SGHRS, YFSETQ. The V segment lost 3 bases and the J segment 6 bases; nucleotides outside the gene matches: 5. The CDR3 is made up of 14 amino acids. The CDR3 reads CASSYRTGDEKLFF. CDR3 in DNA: TGCGCCAGCAGCTACCGGACAGGCGATGAAAAACTGTTTTTT.

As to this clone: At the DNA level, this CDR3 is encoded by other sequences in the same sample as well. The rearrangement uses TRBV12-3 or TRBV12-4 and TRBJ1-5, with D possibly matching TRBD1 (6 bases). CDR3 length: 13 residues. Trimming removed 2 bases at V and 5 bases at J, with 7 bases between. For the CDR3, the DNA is TGTGCCAGCAGTTTAACAGGGTATCAGCCCCAGCATTTT. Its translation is CASSLTGYQPQHF.

The CDR3 protein is CASSLDSGTDGYTF. The CDR3 DNA is TGTGCCAGCAGCTTAGATTCGGGGACAGATGGCTACACCTTC. The chain employs TRBV13 and TRBJ1-2; 7 bases line up with TRBD1. The CDR3 contains 14 residues. Germline values: CDR1 PRHDT, CDR2 FYEKMQ (reference sequence). After removal of 1 base from V and 6 bases from J, the junction contained 5 bases not matched to a gene. Full variable domain (remainder filled in from reference TRBV13 and TRBJ1-2): AAGVIQSPRHLIKEKRETATLKCYPIPRHDTVYWYQQGPGQDPQFLISFYEKMQSDKGSIPDRFSAQQFSDYHSELNMSSLELGDSALYFCASSLDSGTDGYTFGSGTRLTVV.

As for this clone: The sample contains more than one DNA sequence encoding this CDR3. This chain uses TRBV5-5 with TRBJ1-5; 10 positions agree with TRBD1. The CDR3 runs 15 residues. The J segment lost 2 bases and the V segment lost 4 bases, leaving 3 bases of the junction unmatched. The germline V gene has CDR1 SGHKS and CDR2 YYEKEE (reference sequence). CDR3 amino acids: CASSLTGGGNQPQHF. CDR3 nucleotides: TGTGCCAGCAGCCTGACAGGGGGCGGCAATCAGCCCCAGCATTTT.

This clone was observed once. CDR3 sequence reads: CARPLSSGETQYF. CDR3 DNA sequence: TGTGCCAGACCGCTAAGTTCGGGAGAGACCCAGTACTTC. The genes are TRBV27 and TRBJ2-5, with D unclear. The CDR3 length is 13 residues. V was clipped by 9 bases and J by 4 bases, with 15 bases between them. Germline CDR1 is MNHEY and CDR2 is SMNVEV (reference sequence).

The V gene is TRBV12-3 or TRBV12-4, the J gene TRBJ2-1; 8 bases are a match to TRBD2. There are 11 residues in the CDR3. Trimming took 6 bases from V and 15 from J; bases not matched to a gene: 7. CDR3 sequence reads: CASSRSGSLFF. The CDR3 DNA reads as TGTGCCAGCAGCAGAAGCGGGAGTCTGTTCTTC.

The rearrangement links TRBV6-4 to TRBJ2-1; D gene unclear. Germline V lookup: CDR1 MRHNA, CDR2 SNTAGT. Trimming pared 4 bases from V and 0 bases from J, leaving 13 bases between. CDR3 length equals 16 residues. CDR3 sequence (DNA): TGTGCCAGCAGTGTTTTCTCCACCAGCTCCTACAATGAGCAGTTCTTC. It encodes CASSVFSTSSYNEQFF.

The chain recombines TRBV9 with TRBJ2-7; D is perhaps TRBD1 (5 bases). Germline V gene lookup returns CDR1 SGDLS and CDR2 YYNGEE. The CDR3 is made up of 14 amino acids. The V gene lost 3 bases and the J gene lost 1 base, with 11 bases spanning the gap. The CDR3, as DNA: TGTGCCAGCAGCGCCAGGGCTCAGTCCTACGAGCAGTACTTC. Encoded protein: CASSARAQSYEQYF.

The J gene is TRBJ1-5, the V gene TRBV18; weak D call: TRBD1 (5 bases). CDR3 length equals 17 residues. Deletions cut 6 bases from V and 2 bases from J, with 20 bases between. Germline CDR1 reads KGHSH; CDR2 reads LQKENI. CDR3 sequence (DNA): TGTGCCAGCTCGCCTCAGGGTCAGGGTAATGGCAATCAGCCCCAGCATTTT. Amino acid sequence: CASSPQGQGNGNQPQHF.

CDR3 sequence: CASSRQGVWDQPQHF. DNA of the CDR3: TGTGCCAGCAGCAGACAGGGGGTTTGGGATCAGCCCCAGCATTTT. The V gene is TRBV3-1 (or the pseudogene TRBV3-2), the J gene TRBJ1-5; 9 nucleotides align to TRBD1. Germline V lookup: CDR1 LGHDT, CDR2 YNNKEL (reference sequence). The CDR3 covers 15 residues. J lost 5 bases, V lost 5 bases, and 7 bases had no gene match.

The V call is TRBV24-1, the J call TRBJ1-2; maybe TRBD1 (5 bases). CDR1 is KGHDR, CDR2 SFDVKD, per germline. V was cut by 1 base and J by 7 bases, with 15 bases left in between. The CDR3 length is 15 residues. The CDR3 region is CATSDFQGGERGYTF. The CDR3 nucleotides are TGTGCCACCAGTGATTTTCAGGGAGGTGAGCGTGGCTACACCTTC.

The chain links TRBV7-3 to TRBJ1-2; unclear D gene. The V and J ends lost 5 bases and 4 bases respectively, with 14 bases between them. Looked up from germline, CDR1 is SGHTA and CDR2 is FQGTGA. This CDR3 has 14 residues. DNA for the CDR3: TGTGCCAGCAGCCCGAGGCCCCGCGGCTATGGCTACACCTTC. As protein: CASSPRPRGYGYTF. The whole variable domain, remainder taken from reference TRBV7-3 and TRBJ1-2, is GAGVSQTPSNKVTEKGKYVELRCDPISGHTALYWYRQSLGQGPEFLIYFQGTGAADDSGLPNDRFFAVRPEGSVSTLKIQRTERGDSAVYLCASSPRPRGYGYTFGSGTRLTVV.

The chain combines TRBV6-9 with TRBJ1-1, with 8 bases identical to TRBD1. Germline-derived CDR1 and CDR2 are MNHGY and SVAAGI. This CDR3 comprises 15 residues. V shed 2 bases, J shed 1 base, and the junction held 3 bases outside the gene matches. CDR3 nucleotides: TGTGCCAGCAGTTATCCAGGGGGCTCGAACACTGAAGCTTTCTTT. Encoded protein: CASSYPGGSNTEAFF.

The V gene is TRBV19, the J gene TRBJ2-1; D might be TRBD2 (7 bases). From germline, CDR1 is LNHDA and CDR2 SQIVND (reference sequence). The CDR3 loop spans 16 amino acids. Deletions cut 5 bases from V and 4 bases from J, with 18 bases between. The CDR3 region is CASSLPQGGGYNEQFF. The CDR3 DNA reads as TGTGCCAGTAGTTTACCCCAAGGGGGGGGTTACAATGAGCAGTTCTTC.

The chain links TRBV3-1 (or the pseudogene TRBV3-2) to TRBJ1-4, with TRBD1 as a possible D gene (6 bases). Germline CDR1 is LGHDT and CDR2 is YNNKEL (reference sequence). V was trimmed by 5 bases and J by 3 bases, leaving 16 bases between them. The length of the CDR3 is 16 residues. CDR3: CASSYRDDRANEKLFF. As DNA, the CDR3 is TGTGCCAGCAGCTACAGGGACGATCGGGCTAATGAAAAACTGTTTTTT.

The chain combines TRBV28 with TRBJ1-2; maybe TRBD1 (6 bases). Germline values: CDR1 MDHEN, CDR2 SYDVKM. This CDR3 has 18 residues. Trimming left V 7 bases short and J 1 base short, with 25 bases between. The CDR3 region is CASIETAPGTHLNYGYTF. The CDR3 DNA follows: TGTGCCAGCATCGAGACCGCTCCCGGGACACATCTTAACTATGGCTACACCTTC.

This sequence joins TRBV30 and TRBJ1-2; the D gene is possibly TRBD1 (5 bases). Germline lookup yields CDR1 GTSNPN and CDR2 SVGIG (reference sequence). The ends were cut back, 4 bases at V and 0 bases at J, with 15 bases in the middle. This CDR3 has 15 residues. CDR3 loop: CAWKRDSLANYGYTF. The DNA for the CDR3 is TGTGCCTGGAAACGGGACTCGTTAGCTAACTATGGCTACACCTTC.

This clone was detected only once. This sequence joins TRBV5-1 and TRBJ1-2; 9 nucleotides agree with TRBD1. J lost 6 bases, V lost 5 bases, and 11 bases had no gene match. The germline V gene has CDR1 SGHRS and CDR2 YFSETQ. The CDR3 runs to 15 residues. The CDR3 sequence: CASRPQGARLDGYTF. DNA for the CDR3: TGCGCCAGCAGGCCACAGGGGGCGCGTTTGGATGGCTACACCTTC.